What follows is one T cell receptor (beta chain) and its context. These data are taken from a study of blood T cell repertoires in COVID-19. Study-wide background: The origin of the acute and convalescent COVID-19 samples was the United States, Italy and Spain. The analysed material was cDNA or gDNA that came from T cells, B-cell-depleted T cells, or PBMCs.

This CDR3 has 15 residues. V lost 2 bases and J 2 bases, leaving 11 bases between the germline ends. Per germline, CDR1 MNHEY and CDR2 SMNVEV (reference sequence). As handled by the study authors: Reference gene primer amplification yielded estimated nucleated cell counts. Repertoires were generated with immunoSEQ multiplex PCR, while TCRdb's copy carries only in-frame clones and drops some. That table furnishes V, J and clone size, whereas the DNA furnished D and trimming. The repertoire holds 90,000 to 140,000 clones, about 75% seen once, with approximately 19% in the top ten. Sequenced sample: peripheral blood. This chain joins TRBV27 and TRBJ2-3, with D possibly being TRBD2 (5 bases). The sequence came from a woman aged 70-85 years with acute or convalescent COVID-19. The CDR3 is CASSLVRGYTDTQYF. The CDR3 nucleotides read TGTGCCAGCAGTTTAGTACGGGGTTACACAGATACGCAGTATTTT.